The T cell receptor beta chain under discussion was sequenced for a study of blood T cell repertoires in COVID-19. Background on the study: Samples came from the United States, Italy and Spain, spanning acute and convalescent COVID-19. PBMCs, B-cell-depleted T cells, or T cells were the source of the cDNA or gDNA that made up the material.

Profiled with immunoSEQ multiplex PCR; TCRdb holds only in-frame clones, not every one. This table has some 43,000 clones, about four fifths appearing once. This CDR3 spans 18 amino acids. Germline V gene sequence: CDR1 SGHVT, CDR2 SQSDAQ. Trimming took 5 bases from V and 10 from J; bases not matched to a gene: 16. This TCR was sampled from a middle-aged man with active or convalescent COVID-19. The rearrangement uses TRBV7-4 and TRBJ1-6; 11 positions agree with TRBD1. The source material was peripheral blood. CDR3 region: CASSKSDRGRTGRSPLHF. Written as DNA, the CDR3 is TGTGCCAGCAGCAAATCGGACAGGGGGCGGACGGGGCGGTCACCCCTCCACTTT. Variable domain in full (rest from reference TRBV7-4 and TRBJ1-6): GAGVSQSPRYKVAKRGRDVALRCDSISGHVTLYWYRQTLGQGSEVLTYSQSDAQRDKSGRPSGRFSAERPERSVSTLKIQRTEQGDSAVYLCASSKSDRGRTGRSPLHFGNGTRLTVT.